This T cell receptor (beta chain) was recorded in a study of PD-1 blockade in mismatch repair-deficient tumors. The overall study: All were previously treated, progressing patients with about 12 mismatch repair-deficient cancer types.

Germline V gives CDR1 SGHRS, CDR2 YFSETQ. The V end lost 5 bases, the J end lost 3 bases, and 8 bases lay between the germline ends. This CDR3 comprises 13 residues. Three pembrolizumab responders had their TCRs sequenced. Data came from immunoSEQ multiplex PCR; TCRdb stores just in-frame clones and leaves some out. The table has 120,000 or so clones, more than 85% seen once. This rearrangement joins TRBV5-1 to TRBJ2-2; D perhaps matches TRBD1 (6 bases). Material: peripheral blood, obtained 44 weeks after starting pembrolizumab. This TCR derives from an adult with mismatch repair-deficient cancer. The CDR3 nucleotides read TGCGCCAGCAGAACAGGGTACACCGGGGAGCTGTTTTTT. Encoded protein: CASRTGYTGELFF.